The following is a T cell receptor (beta chain) sequence with its context. These data are taken from a study of T cell changes during pregnancy in multiple sclerosis. After removal of 5 bases from V and 2 bases from J, the junction contained 11 bases not matched to a gene. Germline V gene data show CDR1 as MNHEY and CDR2 as SMNVEV (reference sequence). The CDR3 consists of 16 residues. Data came from immunoSEQ multiplex PCR; TCRdb stores just in-frame clones and leaves some out. The sample has about 52,000 clones, approximately 92% seen once. The chain has TRBV27 and TRBJ2-7; 8 bases are a match to TRBD2. This TCR was recovered from a female donor with multiple sclerosis, enrolled in a pregnancy study. The starting material was CD4+ T cells from peripheral blood mononuclear cells, obtained in the third trimester of pregnancy. DNA for the CDR3: TGTGCCAGCAGTACTAGAGGGCGGGGGGTGCCCTACGAGCAGTACTTC. Protein sequence: CASSTRGRGVPYEQYF.